The 5 T cell receptor delta chains below all came from one sample that was sequenced in a study of gamma-delta T cells after stem cell transplantation. TCRdb applied CATT to the RT-PCR reads for clone calling. The sample lists roughly 800 delta-chain clones, approximately 3.4% occurring once. The sample consisted of gamma-delta T cells. The receptors here all came from a human donor. It is not recorded whose cells these are; they may come from a transplant donor.

Points on this clone: This DNA's translation and the protein TCRdb lists, from a much larger clone, do not match at residue 7, likely due to a read error; the protein shown is translated from the DNA. This rearrangement joins TRDV3 to TRDJ1; possibly TRDD2 for D (6 bases). This CDR3 has 17 residues. The germline V and J ends were trimmed by 2 bases and 2 bases, with 24 bases remaining between them. Germline assignment: CDR1 TVYSNPD and CDR2 GDNSRS (reference sequence). CDR3 sequence reads: CAFVLREIMHSTDKLIF. Written as DNA, the CDR3 is TGTGCCTTTGTCCTACGGGAGATAATGCATAGTACCGATAAACTCATCTTT.

This clone appeared a few times. The TCRdb protein, from a much larger clone, departs from this DNA's translation at residue 15, likely by read error; the protein shown derives from the DNA. The rearrangement joins TRDV1 to TRDJ1; TRDD2 matches 8 bases. V gave up 0 bases and J gave up 4 bases; unmatched junction bases: 31. The CDR3 totals 24 residues. Germline values: CDR1 TSWWSYY, CDR2 QGS. The CDR3 DNA sequence: TGTGCTCTTGGGGAACTTTCCCATGGCCTTCCTATATGGGGGTTAGTCTTTATAGGCGATAAACTCATCTTT. It specifies CALGELSHGLPIWGLVFIGDKLIF.

This clone was seen a few times. The amino acid sequence in TCRdb belongs to a much larger clone and departs from this DNA's translation at residue 19, likely a sequencing read error; the sequence shown is translated from the DNA. The chain combines TRDV1 with TRDJ1; possible D gene TRDD2, 8 bases. This CDR3 comprises 27 residues. V lost 3 bases to trimming and J lost 0 bases, with 47 bases between them. Germline V lookup: CDR1 TSWWSYY, CDR2 QGS. In DNA form, the CDR3 reads TGTGCTCTTGGGGAGCCTCAACCGGTCTTCCTACGGTTGTACTGGGGACATACGAGGGGGTACACCGATAAACTCATCTTT. Protein sequence: CALGEPQPVFLRLYWGHTRGYTDKLIF.

V and J are TRDV2 and TRDJ1; 10 bases match TRDD3. Germline V gene data show CDR1 as GEAIGNYY and CDR2 as EKD. The CDR3 has 17 residues. The V and J ends lost 3 bases and 0 bases, in that order; junction bases with no gene match: 9. Here the CDR3 reads CACDAVLGDWNTDKLIF. Written as DNA, the CDR3 is TGTGCCTGTGACGCCGTACTGGGGGATTGGAACACCGATAAACTCATCTTT.

This clone was seen a few times. The TCRdb protein comes from a much larger clone and disagrees with this DNA's translation at residue 3, likely due to a read error; the protein given here is derived from the DNA. The CDR3 nucleotides are TGTGCCTATGAGACCCTTGGGGAGCTGGGGGATAGGGTCACCGATAAACTCATCTTT. Translating it yields CAYETLGELGDRVTDKLIF. The chain couples TRDV2 to TRDJ1; the match to TRDD3 covers 10 bases. The J segment lost 1 base and the V segment lost 8 bases, leaving 21 bases of the junction unmatched. Per germline, CDR1 GEAIGNYY and CDR2 EKD. This CDR3 contains 19 residues.